One sample yielded the 5 T cell receptor beta chains listed below, sequenced in a study of T cell responses to AZD1222 COVID-19 vaccine. TCRdb's copy holds only in-frame clones and misses some; the assay was immunoSEQ multiplex PCR. The sample has more than 90,000 clones, approximately 86% seen once. The sample in question was peripheral blood, obtained 28 days after the second AZD1222 dose. The receptors shown here come from an adult who received the AZD1222 COVID-19 vaccine.

The chain links TRBV3-1 (or the pseudogene TRBV3-2) to TRBJ1-2, with no clear D. This CDR3 has 13 residues. Germline V gene lookup returns CDR1 LGHDT and CDR2 YNNKEL (reference sequence). The V end was cut by 0 bases, the J end by 8 bases, with 10 bases between. The CDR3 DNA follows: TGTGCCAGCAGCCAAGAGCACCGTATCGGCTACACCTTC. This codes for CASSQEHRIGYTF.

V usage is TRBV4-3 and J usage is TRBJ1-2; 8 bases align to TRBD1. CDR1 is LGHNA and CDR2 is YSLEER in the germline V gene. V shed 6 bases, J shed 3 bases, and the junction held 6 bases outside the gene matches. This CDR3 is built from 14 residues. The CDR3: CASRLLTGDYGYTF. CDR3 DNA sequence: TGCGCCAGCAGGCTCCTGACAGGGGACTATGGCTACACCTTC.

The chain combines TRBV7-2 with TRBJ1-2; D is undetermined. Trimming left V 3 bases short and J 0 bases short, with 8 bases between. The CDR3 runs to 14 residues. The germline V gene encodes CDR1 SGHTA and CDR2 FQGNSA. The CDR3 here is CASSLTGANYGYTF. CDR3 coding DNA: TGTGCCAGCAGCTTGACGGGAGCTAACTATGGCTACACCTTC.

The rearrangement links TRBV7-9 to TRBJ2-7, with D perhaps matching TRBD2 (5 bases). V was clipped by 3 bases and J by 6 bases, with 18 bases between them. Per the germline V gene, CDR1 is SEHNR and CDR2 is FQNEAQ (reference sequence). The CDR3 spans 15 residues. The DNA for the CDR3 is TGTGCCAGCAGCTTCCCGACAAACGGGAACCCCGAGCAGTACTTC. It is translated as CASSFPTNGNPEQYF.

The V gene is TRBV24-1, the J gene TRBJ2-5; TRBD2 aligns across 7 bases. The CDR3 contains 13 residues. Unmatched junction bases numbered 8, after V lost 7 bases and J lost 7 bases. Germline V CDR1 and CDR2: KGHDR, SFDVKD. CDR3 nucleotide sequence: TGTGCCACCAGACATTCCGGCGGGGGGACCCAGTACTTC. Residues: CATRHSGGGTQYF.